These 21 T cell receptor beta chains came from one sample sequenced in a study of T cell changes during pregnancy in multiple sclerosis. The repertoire was sequenced with immunoSEQ multiplex PCR; TCRdb's copy has only in-frame clones and lacks some. The sample holds 75,000 to 95,000 clones, 80% to 95% seen once. The sequencing here drew on peripheral blood, taken before pregnancy. The receptors shown here come from a female donor with multiple sclerosis, enrolled in a pregnancy study.

The chain links TRBV6-6 to TRBJ1-1, with 8 positions matching TRBD1. The CDR3 is 16 residues long. Trimming took 3 bases from V and 0 from J; bases not matched to a gene: 6. Germline V gene lookup returns CDR1 MNHNY and CDR2 SVGAGI (reference sequence). This CDR3 reads CASSYFKDRVNTEAFF. The CDR3 DNA reads as TGTGCCAGCAGTTATTTCAAGGACAGGGTGAACACTGAAGCTTTCTTT.

The chain is built from TRBV7-2 and TRBJ1-5, with D perhaps matching TRBD1 (6 bases). Germline CDR1 reads SGHTA; CDR2 reads FQGNSA. This CDR3 has 15 amino acids. The ends were cut back, 5 bases at V and 1 base at J, with 12 bases in the middle. CDR3 region: CASSPGRGSNQPQHF. The CDR3 DNA is TGTGCCAGCAGCCCCGGCAGGGGAAGCAATCAGCCCCAGCATTTT.

The J gene is TRBJ1-5, the V gene TRBV7-2, with D perhaps matching TRBD1 (5 bases). This CDR3 is 14 amino acids long. Germline CDR1 and CDR2: SGHTA and FQGNSA. The germline V and J ends were trimmed by 5 bases and 2 bases, with 10 bases remaining between them. As DNA, the CDR3 is TGTGCCAGCAGCAGCCGGGGGGGCAATCAGCCCCAGCATTTT. It codes for CASSSRGGNQPQHF. Filled out from reference TRBV7-2 and TRBJ1-5, the complete variable domain reads GAGVSQSPSNKVTEKGKDVELRCDPISGHTALYWYRQSLGQGLEFLIYFQGNSAPDKSGLPSDRFSAERTGGSVSTLTIQRTQQEDSAVYLCASSSRGGNQPQHFGDGTRLSIL.

This chain joins TRBV9 and TRBJ2-2; D remains ambiguous. Germline loops: CDR1 SGDLS, CDR2 YYNGEE. The CDR3 is 14 residues long. Trimming took off 0 bases at V and 6 bases at J, with 9 bases between the two ends. The CDR3 nucleotides are TGTGCCAGCAGCGTAGACTACGTTCCCGGGGAGCTGTTTTTT. Translated: CASSVDYVPGELFF.

The rearrangement uses TRBV5-1 and TRBJ2-2; 10 bases map to TRBD1. This CDR3 has 17 amino acids. With V trimmed by 3 bases and J by 5 bases, 10 bases remained unmatched. Germline CDR1 and CDR2: SGHRS and YFSETQ. CDR3 region: CASSSPSPGQGTGELFF. CDR3 coding DNA: TGCGCCAGCAGCTCACCCTCCCCGGGACAGGGGACCGGGGAGCTGTTTTTT.

The chain links TRBV6-5 to TRBJ2-7; 7 nucleotides match TRBD1. The CDR3 extends over 11 amino acids. Germline V lookup: CDR1 MNHEY, CDR2 SVGAGI. Trimming cost V 6 bases and J 9 bases; bases outside gene matches: 5. The CDR3 sequence is CASRNRGRQYF. CDR3 bases: TGTGCCAGCAGAAACAGGGGCCGGCAGTACTTC.

This chain uses TRBV18 with TRBJ1-2; TRBD1 agrees at 8 bases. The CDR3 is 15 amino acids. With 1 base clipped from V and 2 bases from J, the junction kept 3 bases outside the gene matches. The germline CDR1 and CDR2 sequences are KGHSH and LQKENI. The CDR3 nucleotides are TGTGCCAGCTCACCACTCGGACAGGGAAACTATGGCTACACCTTC. This codes for CASSPLGQGNYGYTF. Looking up the rest from reference TRBV18 and TRBJ1-2 gives the full variable domain: NAGVMQNPRHLVRRRGQEARLRCSPMKGHSHVYWYRQLPEEGLKFMVYLQKENIIDESGMPKERFSAEFPKEGPSILRIQQVVRGDSAAYFCASSPLGQGNYGYTFGSGTRLTVV.

The CDR3 spells CAWSGWTGKTEQYF. The CDR3 region has the DNA TGTGCCTGGAGTGGGTGGACAGGGAAAACCGAGCAGTACTTC. The genes are TRBV30 and TRBJ2-7; 8 bases agree with TRBD1. This CDR3 is 14 amino acids long. V was clipped by 1 base and J by 6 bases; unmatched bases: 8. The germline gives CDR1 GTSNPN, CDR2 SVGIG (reference sequence).

This clone was seen a handful of times. The rearrangement links TRBV10-3 to TRBJ1-5; D uncertain. From germline, CDR1 is ENHRY and CDR2 SYGVKD. This CDR3 has 15 residues. Trimming left V 0 bases short and J 3 bases short, with 9 bases between. The CDR3 here is CAISESADFNQPQHF. CDR3 bases: TGTGCCATCAGTGAGTCTGCAGATTTCAATCAGCCCCAGCATTTT.

The J gene is TRBJ2-4, the V gene TRBV7-6; weak D call: TRBD2 (6 bases). The CDR3 sequence is 13 residues long. Germline V lookup: CDR1 SGHVS, CDR2 FNYEAQ. The CDR3 DNA sequence: TGTGCTTGCGGGGACCCTGTCAAAAACATTCAGTACTTC. Residues: CACGDPVKNIQYF.

The chain links TRBV7-8 to TRBJ1-3; the D is unclear. V was clipped by 0 bases and J by 3 bases, with 15 bases between them. CDR1 and CDR2 (germline): SGHVS, FQNEAQ. The CDR3 runs to 17 residues. CDR3 nucleotides: TGTGCCAGCAGCTTAGCGTACAATCAAGTTGGTGGAAACACCATATATTTT. Its translation: CASSLAYNQVGGNTIYF.

This chain connects TRBV7-8 to TRBJ2-5; D may be TRBD1 (6 bases). Germline-derived CDR1 and CDR2 are SGHVS and FQNEAQ. V was pared by 5 bases and J by 0 bases, with 19 bases between. The CDR3 extends over 17 amino acids. CDR3 amino acids: CASSPSLFRTDQETQYF. As DNA, the CDR3 is TGTGCCAGCAGCCCATCCCTATTCAGGACAGACCAAGAGACCCAGTACTTC.

The rearrangement links TRBV21-1 to TRBJ2-2; the table's D gene call, TRBD2, was not cross checked with the DNA. TRBV21-1 is a known pseudogene. The CDR3 is 17 residues long. The CDR3 region has the DNA TGTGCCAGCAGCAAACGAGGTCAGTTGCAAAACACCGGGGAGCTGTTTTTT. Protein sequence: CASSKRGQLQNTGELFF.

The chain employs TRBV11-2 and TRBJ2-2; D is ambiguous. V was clipped by 4 bases and J by 0 bases, with 12 bases between them. The CDR3 length is 16 residues. CDR1 and CDR2 (germline): SGHAT, FQNNGV. In DNA, the CDR3 is TGTGCCAGCAGCTACCCCCCTAGAGCGAACACCGGGGAGCTGTTTTTT. Amino acids: CASSYPPRANTGELFF.

The chain has TRBV5-1 and TRBJ2-1; maybe TRBD2 (5 bases). The CDR3 is 12 residues long. V lost 0 bases and J 9 bases, leaving 7 bases between the germline ends. Germline CDR1 reads SGHRS; CDR2 reads YFSETQ. The CDR3 region has the DNA TGCGCCAGCAGCTTGGCCGAGGGTGAGCAGTTCTTC. Encoded protein: CASSLAEGEQFF.

A single count supports this clone. The chain has TRBV5-1 and TRBJ2-7, with TRBD1 as a possible D gene (5 bases). The CDR3 sequence is 15 residues long. Trimming removed 1 base from V and 0 bases from J, with 11 bases in between. Germline-derived CDR1 and CDR2 are SGHRS and YFSETQ. Here the CDR3 reads CASSLSRTPSYEQYF. The CDR3 nucleotides are TGCGCCAGCAGCTTGAGTCGGACACCCTCCTACGAGCAGTACTTC.

The V gene is TRBV6-1, the J gene TRBJ1-1; TRBD1 matches 8 bases. The CDR3 is made up of 16 amino acids. The germline V gene has CDR1 MNHNS and CDR2 SASEGT. Trimming cost V 2 bases and J 5 bases; bases outside gene matches: 10. This CDR3 reads CASSESTSGGRTEAFF. The CDR3 DNA sequence: TGTGCCAGCAGTGAAAGTACCTCAGGGGGCAGGACTGAAGCTTTCTTT.

In its sample, this clone was seen once. This rearrangement joins TRBV7-3 to TRBJ2-2; 8 nucleotides match TRBD1. The CDR3 consists of 14 residues. Looked up from germline, CDR1 is SGHTA and CDR2 is FQGTGA. Trimming removed 4 bases from V and 6 bases from J; junction bases left unmatched: 4. As DNA, the CDR3 is TGTGCCAGCAGCTCAGGGGGCAGGTCCGGGGAGCTGTTTTTT. Translating gives CASSSGGRSGELFF.

The genes are TRBV5-1 and TRBJ1-4; 8 bases fit TRBD1. The V segment lost 4 bases and the J segment 5 bases; nucleotides outside the gene matches: 4. This CDR3 spans 14 amino acids. The V gene's germline CDR1 is SGHRS and CDR2 YFSETQ. The CDR3 loop reads CASSPSGGNEKLFF. The CDR3 region has the DNA TGCGCCAGCAGCCCATCAGGGGGCAATGAAAAACTGTTTTTT.

V is TRBV5-5 and J is TRBJ2-5, with TRBD2 matching over 8 bases. V gave up 1 base and J gave up 2 bases; unmatched junction bases: 7. Germline CDR1 reads SGHKS; CDR2 reads YYEKEE (reference sequence). The CDR3 covers 16 residues. DNA of the CDR3: TGTGCCAGCAGCTTGAGAATTTCTAGCGGGCAAGAGACCCAGTACTTC. Amino acids: CASSLRISSGQETQYF.

The chain couples TRBV9 to TRBJ2-3; 8 bases are a match to TRBD2. The germline gives CDR1 SGDLS, CDR2 YYNGEE. The CDR3 runs 15 residues. The trim removed 2 bases at V and 2 bases at J, leaving 4 bases unmatched. CDR3 bases: TGTGCCAGCAGCGTTAGACTAGCGACCACAGATACGCAGTATTTT. Protein sequence: CASSVRLATTDTQYF.